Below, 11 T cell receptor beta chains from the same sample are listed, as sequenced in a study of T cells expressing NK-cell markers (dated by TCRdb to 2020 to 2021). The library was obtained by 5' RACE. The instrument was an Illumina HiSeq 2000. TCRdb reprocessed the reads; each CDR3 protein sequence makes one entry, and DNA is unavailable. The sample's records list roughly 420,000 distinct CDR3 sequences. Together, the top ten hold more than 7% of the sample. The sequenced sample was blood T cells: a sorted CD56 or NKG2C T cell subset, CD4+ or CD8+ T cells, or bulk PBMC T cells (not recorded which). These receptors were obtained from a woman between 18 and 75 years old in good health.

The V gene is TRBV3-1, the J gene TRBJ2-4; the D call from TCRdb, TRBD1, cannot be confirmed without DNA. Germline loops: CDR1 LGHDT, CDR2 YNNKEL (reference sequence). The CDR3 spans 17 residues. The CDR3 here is CASSQVEIGTGEDIQYF.

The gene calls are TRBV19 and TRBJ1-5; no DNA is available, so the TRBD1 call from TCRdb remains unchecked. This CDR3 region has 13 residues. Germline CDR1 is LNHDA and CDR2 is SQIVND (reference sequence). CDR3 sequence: CASYDRGGQPQHF.

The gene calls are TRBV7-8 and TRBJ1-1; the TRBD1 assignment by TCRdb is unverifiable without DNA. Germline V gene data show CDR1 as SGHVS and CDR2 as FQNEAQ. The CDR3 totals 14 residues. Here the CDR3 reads CASSDRDIDTEAFF.

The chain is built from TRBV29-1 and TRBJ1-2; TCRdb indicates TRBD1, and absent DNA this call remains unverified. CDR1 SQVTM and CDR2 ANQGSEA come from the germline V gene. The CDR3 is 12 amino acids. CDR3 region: CSVPGTGYGYTF.

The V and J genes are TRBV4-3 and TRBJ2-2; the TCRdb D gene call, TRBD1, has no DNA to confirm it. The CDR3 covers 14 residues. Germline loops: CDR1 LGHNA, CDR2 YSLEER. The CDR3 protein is CASGRTGTTGELFF.

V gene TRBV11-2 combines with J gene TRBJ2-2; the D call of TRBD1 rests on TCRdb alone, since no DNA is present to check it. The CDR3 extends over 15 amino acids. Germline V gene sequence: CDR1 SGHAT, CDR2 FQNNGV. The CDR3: CASSRLSTNTGELFF.

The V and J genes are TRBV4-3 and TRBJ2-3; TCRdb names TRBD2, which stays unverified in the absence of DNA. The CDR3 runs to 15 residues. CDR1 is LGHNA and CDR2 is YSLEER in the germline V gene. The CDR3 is CASSQGSGIADTQYF.

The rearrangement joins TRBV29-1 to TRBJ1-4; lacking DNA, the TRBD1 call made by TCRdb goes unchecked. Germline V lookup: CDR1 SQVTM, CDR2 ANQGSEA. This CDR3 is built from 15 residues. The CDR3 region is CSVEERGASREKLFF.

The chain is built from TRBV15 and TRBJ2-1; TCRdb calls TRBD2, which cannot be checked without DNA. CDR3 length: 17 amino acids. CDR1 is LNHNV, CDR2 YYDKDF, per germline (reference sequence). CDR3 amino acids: CATSPAGDPSSYNEQFF.

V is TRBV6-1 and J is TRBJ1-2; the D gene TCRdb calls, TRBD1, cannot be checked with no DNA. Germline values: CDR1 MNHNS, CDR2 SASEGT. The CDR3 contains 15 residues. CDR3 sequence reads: CASSEFTGANYGYTF.

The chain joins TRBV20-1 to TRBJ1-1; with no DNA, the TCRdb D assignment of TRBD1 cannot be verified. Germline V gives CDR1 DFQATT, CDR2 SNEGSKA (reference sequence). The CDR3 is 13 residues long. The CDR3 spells CSARVQAGGRSFF.